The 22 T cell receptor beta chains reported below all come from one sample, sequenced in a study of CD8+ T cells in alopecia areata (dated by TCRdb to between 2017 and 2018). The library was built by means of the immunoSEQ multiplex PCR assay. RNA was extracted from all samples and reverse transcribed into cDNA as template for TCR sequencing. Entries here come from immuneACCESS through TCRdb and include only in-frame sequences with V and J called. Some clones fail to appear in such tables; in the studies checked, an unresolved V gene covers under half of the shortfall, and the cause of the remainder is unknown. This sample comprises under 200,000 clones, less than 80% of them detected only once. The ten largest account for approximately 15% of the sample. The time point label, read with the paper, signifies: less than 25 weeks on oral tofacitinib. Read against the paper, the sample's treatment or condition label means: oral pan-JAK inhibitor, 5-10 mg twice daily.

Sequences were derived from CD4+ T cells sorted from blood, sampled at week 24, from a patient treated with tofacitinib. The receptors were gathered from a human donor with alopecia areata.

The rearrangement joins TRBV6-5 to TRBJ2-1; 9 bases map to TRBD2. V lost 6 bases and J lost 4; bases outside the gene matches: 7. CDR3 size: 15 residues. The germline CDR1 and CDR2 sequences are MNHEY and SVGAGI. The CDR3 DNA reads TGTGCCAGCAGATTCAGCGGGGGGACGTACAATGAGCAGTTCTTC. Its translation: CASRFSGGTYNEQFF.

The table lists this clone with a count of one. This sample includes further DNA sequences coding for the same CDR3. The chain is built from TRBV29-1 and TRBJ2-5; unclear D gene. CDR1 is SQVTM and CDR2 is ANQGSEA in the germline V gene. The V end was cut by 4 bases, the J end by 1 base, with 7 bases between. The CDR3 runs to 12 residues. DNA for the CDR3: TGCAGCGTTGGAGCAGGCCAAGAGACCCAGTACTTC. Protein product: CSVGAGQETQYF.

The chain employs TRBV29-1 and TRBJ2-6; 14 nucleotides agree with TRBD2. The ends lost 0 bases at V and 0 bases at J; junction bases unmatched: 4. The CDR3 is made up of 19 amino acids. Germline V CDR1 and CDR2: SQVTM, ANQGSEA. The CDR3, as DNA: TGCAGCGTTGAAGATCTAGGGACTAGCGGGAGCTCTGGGGCCAACGTCCTGACTTTC. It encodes CSVEDLGTSGSSGANVLTF.

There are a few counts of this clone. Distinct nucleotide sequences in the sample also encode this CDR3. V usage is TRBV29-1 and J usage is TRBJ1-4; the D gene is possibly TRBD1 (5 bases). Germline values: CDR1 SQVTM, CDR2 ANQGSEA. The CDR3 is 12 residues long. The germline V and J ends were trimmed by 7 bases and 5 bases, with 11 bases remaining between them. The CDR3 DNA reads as TGCAGCGCCACGGGGGACAATGAAAAACTGTTTTTT. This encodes CSATGDNEKLFF.

The CDR3: CAWRGKGLAAETQYF. DNA of the CDR3: TGTGCCTGGAGGGGAAAGGGACTAGCGGCAGAGACCCAGTACTTC. The genes are TRBV30 and TRBJ2-5; 11 nucleotides agree with TRBD2. The length of the CDR3 is 15 residues. The V and J ends lost 3 bases and 4 bases, in that order; junction bases with no gene match: 7. The germline CDR1 and CDR2 sequences are GTSNPN and SVGIG (reference sequence).

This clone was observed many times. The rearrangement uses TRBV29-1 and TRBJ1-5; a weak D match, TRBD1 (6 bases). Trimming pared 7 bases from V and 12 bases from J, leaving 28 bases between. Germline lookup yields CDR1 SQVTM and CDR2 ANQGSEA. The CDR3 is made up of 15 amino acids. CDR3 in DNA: TGCAGCGCCATGGGGTCGGGACAAGGGTTCGATTTCCAGCATTTT. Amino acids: CSAMGSGQGFDFQHF. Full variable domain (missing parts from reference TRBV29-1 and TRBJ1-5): SAVISQKPSRDICQRGTSLTIQCQVDSQVTMMFWYRQQPGQSLTLIATANQGSEATYESGFVIDKFPISRPNLTFSTLTVSNMSPEDSSIYLCSAMGSGQGFDFQHFGDGTRLSIL.

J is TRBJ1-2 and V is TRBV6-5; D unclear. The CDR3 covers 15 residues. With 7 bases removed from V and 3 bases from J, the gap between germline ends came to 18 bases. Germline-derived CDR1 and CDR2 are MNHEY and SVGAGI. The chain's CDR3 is CASTLSPGPDYGYTF. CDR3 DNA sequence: TGTGCCAGCACCCTCTCGCCAGGTCCGGACTATGGCTACACCTTC.

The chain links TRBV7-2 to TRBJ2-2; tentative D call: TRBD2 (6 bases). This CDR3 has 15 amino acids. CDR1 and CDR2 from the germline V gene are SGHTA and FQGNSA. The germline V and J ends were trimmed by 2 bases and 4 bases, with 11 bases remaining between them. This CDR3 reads CASSLQGGSTGELFF. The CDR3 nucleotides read TGTGCCAGCAGCTTACAGGGAGGTTCCACCGGGGAGCTGTTTTTT.

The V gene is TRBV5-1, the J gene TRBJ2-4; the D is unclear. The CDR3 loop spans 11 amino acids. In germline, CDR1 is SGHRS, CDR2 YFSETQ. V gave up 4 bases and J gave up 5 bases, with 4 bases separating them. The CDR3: CASSPENIQYF. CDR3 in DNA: TGCGCCAGCAGCCCGGAAAACATTCAGTACTTC.

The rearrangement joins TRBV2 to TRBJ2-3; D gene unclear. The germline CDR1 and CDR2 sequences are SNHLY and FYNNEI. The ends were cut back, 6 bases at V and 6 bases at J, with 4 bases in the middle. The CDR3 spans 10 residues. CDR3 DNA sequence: TGTGCCAGCAGGGGGGATACGCAGTATTTT. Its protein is CASRGDTQYF.

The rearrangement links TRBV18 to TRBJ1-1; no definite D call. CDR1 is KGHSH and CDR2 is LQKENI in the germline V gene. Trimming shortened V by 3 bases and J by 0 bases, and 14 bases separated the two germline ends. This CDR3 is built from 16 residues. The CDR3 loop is CASSPVAARLNTEAFF. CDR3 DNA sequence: TGTGCCAGCTCACCTGTGGCAGCGCGTCTGAACACTGAAGCTTTCTTT.

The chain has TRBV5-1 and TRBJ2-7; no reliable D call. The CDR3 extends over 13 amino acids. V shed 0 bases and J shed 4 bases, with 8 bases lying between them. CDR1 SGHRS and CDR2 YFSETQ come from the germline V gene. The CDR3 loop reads CASSLADGYEQYF. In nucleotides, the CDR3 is TGCGCCAGCAGCTTGGCCGACGGATACGAGCAGTACTTC.

Here the CDR3 reads CASSRGHFDNEQFF. CDR3 coding DNA: TGTGCCAGCAGTCGGGGTCATTTCGACAATGAGCAGTTCTTC. The chain carries TRBV2 and TRBJ2-1; TRBD2 might be the D (5 bases). The CDR3 covers 14 residues. Trimming took 5 bases from V and 5 from J, leaving 13 bases between them. Per the germline V gene, CDR1 is SNHLY and CDR2 is FYNNEI.

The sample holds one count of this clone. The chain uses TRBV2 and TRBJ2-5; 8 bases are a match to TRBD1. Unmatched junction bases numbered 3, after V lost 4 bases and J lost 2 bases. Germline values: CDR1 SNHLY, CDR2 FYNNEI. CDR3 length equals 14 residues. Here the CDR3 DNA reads TGTGCCAGCAGTGCGGACAGGGCACAAGAGACCCAGTACTTC. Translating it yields CASSADRAQETQYF.

The CDR3 spells CASSTASGGFYEQYF. As DNA, the CDR3 is TGTGCCAGCAGTACCGCTAGCGGGGGTTTTTACGAGCAGTACTTC. This rearrangement joins TRBV6-5 to TRBJ2-7; TRBD2 aligns across 10 bases. In germline, CDR1 is MNHEY, CDR2 SVGAGI. The CDR3 consists of 15 residues. After removal of 5 bases from V and 4 bases from J, the junction contained 8 bases not matched to a gene.

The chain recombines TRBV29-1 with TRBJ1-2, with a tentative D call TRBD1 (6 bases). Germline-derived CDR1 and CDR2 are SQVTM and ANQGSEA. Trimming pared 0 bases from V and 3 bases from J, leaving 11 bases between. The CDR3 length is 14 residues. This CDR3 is CSVEDLQGHYGYTF. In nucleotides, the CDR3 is TGCAGCGTTGAAGATCTTCAGGGGCACTATGGCTACACCTTC.

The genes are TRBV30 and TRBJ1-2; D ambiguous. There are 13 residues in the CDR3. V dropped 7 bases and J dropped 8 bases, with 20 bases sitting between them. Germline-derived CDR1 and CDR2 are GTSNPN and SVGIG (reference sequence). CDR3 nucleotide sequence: TGTGCCTTGGGCTCTACCAATACACGGGGCTACACCTTC. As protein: CALGSTNTRGYTF.

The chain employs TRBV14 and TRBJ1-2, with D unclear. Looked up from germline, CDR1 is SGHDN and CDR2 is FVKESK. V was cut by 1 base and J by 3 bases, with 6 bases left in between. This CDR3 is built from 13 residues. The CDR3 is CASSQVEDYGYTF. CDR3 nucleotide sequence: TGTGCCAGCAGCCAAGTGGAGGACTATGGCTACACCTTC.

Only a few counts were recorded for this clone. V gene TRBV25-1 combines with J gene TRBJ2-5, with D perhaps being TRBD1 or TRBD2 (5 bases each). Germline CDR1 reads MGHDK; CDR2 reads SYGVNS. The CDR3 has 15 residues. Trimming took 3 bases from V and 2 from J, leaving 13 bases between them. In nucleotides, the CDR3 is TGTGCCAGCAGTGACCCGGGACCTACTCAAGAGACCCAGTACTTC. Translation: CASSDPGPTQETQYF. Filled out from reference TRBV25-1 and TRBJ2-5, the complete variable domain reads EADIYQTPRYLVIGTGKKITLECSQTMGHDKMYWYQQDPGMELHLIHYSYGVNSTEKGDLSSESTVSRIRTEHFPLTLESARPSHTSQYLCASSDPGPTQETQYFGPGTRLLVL.

CDR3 sequence: CTSSQDLNPGQGWNEQFF. CDR3 nucleotide sequence: TGCACCAGCAGCCAAGATCTGAATCCGGGACAGGGTTGGAATGAGCAGTTCTTC. J is TRBJ2-1 and V is TRBV1; the table gives TRBD1 as D, unverified against the DNA. TRBV1 is tagged as a pseudogene. The CDR3 contains 18 residues.

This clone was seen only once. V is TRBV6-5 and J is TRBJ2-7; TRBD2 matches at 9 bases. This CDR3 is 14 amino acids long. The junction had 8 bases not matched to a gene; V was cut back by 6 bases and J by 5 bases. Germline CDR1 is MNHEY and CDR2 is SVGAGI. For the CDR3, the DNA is TGTGCCAGCAGCCACTTCGGCGGGGGGGACGAGCAGTACTTC. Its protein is CASSHFGGGDEQYF.

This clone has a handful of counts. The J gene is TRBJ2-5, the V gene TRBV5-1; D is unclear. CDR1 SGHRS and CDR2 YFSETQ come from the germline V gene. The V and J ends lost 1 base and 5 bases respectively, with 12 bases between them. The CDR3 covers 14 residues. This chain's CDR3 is CASSLMASAETQYF. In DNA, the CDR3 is TGCGCCAGCAGCTTGATGGCTAGTGCGGAGACCCAGTACTTC.